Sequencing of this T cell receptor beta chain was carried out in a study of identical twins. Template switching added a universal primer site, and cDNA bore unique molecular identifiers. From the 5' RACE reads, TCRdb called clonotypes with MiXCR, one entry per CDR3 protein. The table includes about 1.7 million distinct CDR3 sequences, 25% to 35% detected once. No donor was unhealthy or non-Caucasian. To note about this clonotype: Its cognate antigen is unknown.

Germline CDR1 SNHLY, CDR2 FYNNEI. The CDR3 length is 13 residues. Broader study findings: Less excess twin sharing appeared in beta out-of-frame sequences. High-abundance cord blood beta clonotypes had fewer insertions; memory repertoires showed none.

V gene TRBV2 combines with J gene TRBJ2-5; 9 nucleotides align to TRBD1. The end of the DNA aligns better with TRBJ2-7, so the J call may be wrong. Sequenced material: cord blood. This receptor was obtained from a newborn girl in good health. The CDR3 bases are TGTGCCAGCCAGGACAGGGGAAGCGACGAGCAGTACTTC. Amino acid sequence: CASQDRGSDEQYF.